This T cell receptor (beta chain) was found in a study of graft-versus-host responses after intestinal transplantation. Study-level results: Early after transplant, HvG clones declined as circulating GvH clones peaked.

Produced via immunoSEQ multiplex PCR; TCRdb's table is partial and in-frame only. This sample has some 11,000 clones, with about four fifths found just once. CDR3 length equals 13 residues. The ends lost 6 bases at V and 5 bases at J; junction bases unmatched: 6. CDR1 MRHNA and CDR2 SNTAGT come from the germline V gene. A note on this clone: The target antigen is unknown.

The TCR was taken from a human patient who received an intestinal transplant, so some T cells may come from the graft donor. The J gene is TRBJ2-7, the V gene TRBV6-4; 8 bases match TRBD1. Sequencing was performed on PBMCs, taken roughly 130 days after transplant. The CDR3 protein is CASSDRGLNEQYF. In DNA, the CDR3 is TGTGCCAGCAGCGACAGGGGCTTAAACGAGCAGTACTTC.